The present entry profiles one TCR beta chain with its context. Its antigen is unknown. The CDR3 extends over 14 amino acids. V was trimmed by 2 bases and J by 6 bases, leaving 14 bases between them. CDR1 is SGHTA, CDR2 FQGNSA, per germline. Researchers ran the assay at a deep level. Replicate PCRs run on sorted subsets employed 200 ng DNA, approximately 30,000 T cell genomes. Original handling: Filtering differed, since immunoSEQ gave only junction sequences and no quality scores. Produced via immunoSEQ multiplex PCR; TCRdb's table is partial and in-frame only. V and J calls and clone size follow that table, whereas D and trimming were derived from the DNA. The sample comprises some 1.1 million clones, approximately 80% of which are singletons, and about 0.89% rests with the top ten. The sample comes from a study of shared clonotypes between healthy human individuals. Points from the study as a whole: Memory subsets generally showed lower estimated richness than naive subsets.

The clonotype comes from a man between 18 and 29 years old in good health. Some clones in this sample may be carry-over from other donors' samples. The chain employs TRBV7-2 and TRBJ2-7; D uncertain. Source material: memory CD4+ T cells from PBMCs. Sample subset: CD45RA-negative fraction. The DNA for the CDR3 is TGTGCCAGCAGCTTAAACCACCTGGTTCTCGAGCAGTACTTC. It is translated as CASSLNHLVLEQYF.